This entry lists 12 T cell receptor beta chains sequenced from one sample in a study of cytomegalovirus exposure and HLA in healthy donors. The study ran its PCR with 60 Vbeta and 13 Jbeta primers. The protocol was immunoSEQ multiplex PCR, while the TCRdb copy is restricted to in-frame clones and leaves out a portion. Among 150,000 to 250,000 clones listed, more than 65% were seen once. The specimen sequenced was PBMCs. These receptors all stem from a girl between 5 and 17 years old in good health and CMV-seropositive.

The V and J genes are TRBV5-4 and TRBJ1-3; 7 bases are shared with TRBD1. J lost 2 bases, V lost 4 bases, and 6 bases had no gene match. Germline V gene lookup returns CDR1 SGHNT and CDR2 YYREEE (reference sequence). CDR3 length: 15 residues. In DNA, the CDR3 is TGTGCCAGCAGCCTCCAGACAGGGCCTGGAAACACCATATATTTT. Amino acids: CASSLQTGPGNTIYF. Based on the CDR3 plus reference TRBV5-4 and TRBJ1-3, the full variable domain is ETGVTQSPTHLIKTRGQQVTLRCSSQSGHNTVSWYQQALGQGPQFIFQYYREEENGRGNFPPRFSGLQFPNYSSELNVNALELDDSALYLCASSLQTGPGNTIYFGEGSWLTVV.

The V gene is TRBV5-8, the J gene TRBJ1-5, with D perhaps TRBD1 (5 bases). The CDR3 consists of 16 residues. The V end lost 0 bases, the J end lost 1 base, and 11 bases lay between the germline ends. The germline CDR1 and CDR2 sequences are SGHTS and YDEGEE. CDR3 sequence (DNA): TGTGCCAGCAGCTTGGTGGGGGGAATCAGCAATCAGCCCCAGCATTTT. Protein: CASSLVGGISNQPQHF.

The rearrangement uses TRBV5-1 and TRBJ1-3, with D unclear. The CDR3 extends over 12 amino acids. Trimming took off 6 bases at V and 6 bases at J, with 10 bases between the two ends. The germline V gene encodes CDR1 SGHRS and CDR2 YFSETQ. This CDR3 is CASKSGLNTIYF. CDR3 in DNA: TGCGCCAGCAAGTCAGGACTAAACACCATATATTTT.

The chain carries TRBV19 and TRBJ1-5, with TRBD1 identical over 7 bases. CDR1 LNHDA and CDR2 SQIVND come from the germline V gene (reference sequence). The junction had 8 bases not matched to a gene; V was cut back by 7 bases and J by 2 bases. CDR3 length: 15 amino acids. The CDR3 bases are TGTGCCAGTAACAAGGGGGCTGGGGGCAATCAGCCCCAGCATTTT. It codes for CASNKGAGGNQPQHF.

The chain is built from TRBV11-3 and TRBJ2-5, with TRBD1 matching over 8 bases. This CDR3 contains 16 residues. After removal of 5 bases from V and 2 bases from J, the junction contained 10 bases not matched to a gene. Germline V lookup: CDR1 SGHNT, CDR2 YENEEA. The CDR3 nucleotides read TGTGCCAGCAGCCTAGGGACAGGATTATTACAAGAGACCCAGTACTTC. As protein: CASSLGTGLLQETQYF.

This clone was observed once. V usage is TRBV6-4 and J usage is TRBJ2-7, with 9 bases matching TRBD1. Per germline, CDR1 MRHNA and CDR2 SNTAGT. With 4 bases clipped from V and 5 bases from J, the junction kept 6 bases outside the gene matches. This CDR3 comprises 14 residues. This chain's CDR3 is CASSVTGGGDEQYF. CDR3 sequence (DNA): TGTGCCAGCAGTGTCACAGGGGGCGGCGACGAGCAGTACTTC.

This chain links TRBV7-2 with TRBJ2-1; the match to TRBD2 covers 10 bases. V lost 2 bases to trimming and J lost 1 base; unmatched junction nucleotides: 2. Germline CDR1 SGHTA, CDR2 FQGNSA. This CDR3 comprises 16 residues. The CDR3 DNA follows: TGTGCCAGCAGCTTAATTAGCGGGGGGTCCTACAATGAGCAGTTCTTC. Protein: CASSLISGGSYNEQFF.

The J gene is TRBJ2-5, the V gene TRBV19; D not resolved. V was pared by 2 bases and J by 5 bases, with 3 bases between. The germline V gene has CDR1 LNHDA and CDR2 SQIVND (reference sequence). The CDR3 is 11 amino acids. CDR3 region: CASSISETQYF. The CDR3 nucleotides read TGTGCCAGTAGTATATCGGAGACCCAGTACTTC.

The CDR3 nucleotides read TGCGCCAGCAGTTCACTAGCGGGGGGGGTCCTGTACAATGAGCAGTTCTTC. Translated, it gives CASSSLAGGVLYNEQFF. V is TRBV5-1 and J is TRBJ2-1, with 13 bases lining up with TRBD2. CDR1 SGHRS and CDR2 YFSETQ come from the germline V gene. The CDR3 spans 17 residues. V was clipped by 5 bases and J by 4 bases; unmatched bases: 9.

The rearrangement joins TRBV25-1 to TRBJ2-5; a possible D gene is TRBD2 (7 bases). CDR1 and CDR2 (germline): MGHDK, SYGVNS. The CDR3 length is 14 residues. Trimming pared 3 bases from V and 4 bases from J, leaving 12 bases between. CDR3 amino acids: CASSDQGRGETQYF. In DNA form, the CDR3 reads TGTGCCAGCAGTGACCAGGGGAGGGGAGAGACCCAGTACTTC.

J is TRBJ2-7 and V is TRBV6-5; 8 nucleotides align to TRBD1. In germline, CDR1 is MNHEY, CDR2 SVGAGI. This CDR3 is built from 14 residues. V dropped 3 bases and J dropped 2; count of bases not matched to a gene: 3. The CDR3 spells CASSYQQGAYEQYF. Written as DNA, the CDR3 is TGTGCCAGCAGTTATCAACAGGGGGCCTACGAGCAGTACTTC.

This clone was seen only a few times. The chain carries TRBV7-2 and TRBJ2-2, with 10 bases aligning to TRBD2. Germline V gene sequence: CDR1 SGHTA, CDR2 FQGNSA. Trimming removed 1 base from V and 3 bases from J; junction bases left unmatched: 5. This CDR3 has 17 residues. DNA for the CDR3: TGTGCCAGCAGCTTAGTAGCGGGGGGCCTGTACACCGGGGAGCTGTTTTTT. Its protein is CASSLVAGGLYTGELFF. The full variable domain, completed using reference TRBV7-2 and TRBJ2-2, is GAGVSQSPSNKVTEKGKDVELRCDPISGHTALYWYRQSLGQGLEFLIYFQGNSAPDKSGLPSDRFSAERTGGSVSTLTIQRTQQEDSAVYLCASSLVAGGLYTGELFFGEGSRLTVL.